The rows below give T cell receptor beta chains drawn from one sample of a study of shared clonotypes between healthy human individuals. TCRdb's table, derived via immunoSEQ multiplex PCR, lists solely in-frame clones and lacks some. The table lists approximately 2,300,000 clones, less than 95% of them singletons. The sample was naive CD4+ T cells from PBMCs. The receptors stem from a young man in good health. Some clones in this sample may be carry-over from other donors' samples. The CDR3 runs from the conserved cysteine through the conserved F or W. D genes are given only for firm matches. Not every row has a clone size; where given, it reads once, few, many or a size class.

>TRBD1|-|13|TRBJ1-2|TRBV10-3
TGTGCCATCAGTGGGACAGGGGAAGTGGGCTACACCTTC
CAISGTGEVGYTF
>TRBD1|once|15|TRBJ2-1|TRBV6-5
TGTGCCAGCAGTCCCGGTGACAGGGGAAGGAATGAGCAGTTCTTC
CASSPGDRGRNEQFF
>TRBD2|-|17|TRBJ2-1|TRBV11-2
TGTGCCAGCAGCTTAATGCCCAGCGGGGTATCCTACAATGAGCAGTTCTTC
CASSLMPSGVSYNEQFF
>-|-|17|TRBJ2-4|TRBV4-3
TGCGCCAGCAGCCAAGGAGCAAACTACCTAGCCAAAAACATTCAGTACTTC
CASSQGANYLAKNIQYF
>-|-|15|TRBJ1-3|TRBV5-1
TGCGCCAGCAGCTTGGAGGGGGATTCTGGAAACACCATATATTTT
CASSLEGDSGNTIYF
>-|few|14|TRBJ1-3|TRBV5-3
TGTGCCAGAAGCCTCGGGGTTACTGGAAACACCATATATTTT
CARSLGVTGNTIYF
>TRBD2|-|14|TRBJ2-5|TRBV11-1
TGTGCCAGCAGCTCCCGAGCGGGAGAGGAGACCCAGTACTTC
CASSSRAGEETQYF
>TRBD2|-|15|TRBJ2-7|TRBV6-5
TGTGCCAGCAGCCCCCAAGGGCGGGAGGGCTACGAGCAGTACTTC
CASSPQGREGYEQYF
>TRBD2|-|16|TRBJ2-3|TRBV7-6
TGTGCCAGCAGCCCTCGGTATAGCGGGGGCACAGATACGCAGTATTTT
CASSPRYSGGTDTQYF
>-|-|16|TRBJ1-4|TRBV27
TGTGCCAGCAGTTTATCCAACGGTCTGGGGACTGAAAAACTGTTTTTT
CASSLSNGLGTEKLFF
>TRBD1|-|13|TRBJ2-7|TRBV7-2
TGTGCCAGCAGCAACAGGGGCTCCTACGAGCAGTACTTC
CASSNRGSYEQYF
>-|-|15|TRBJ1-2|TRBV7-6
TGTGCCAGCAGCCCGCGGACGGATAATTACTATGGCTACACCTTC
CASSPRTDNYYGYTF
>TRBD2|-|21|TRBJ2-6|TRBV28
TGTGCCAGCGGGGTCGGACTAGCGGGAGTCGGGTCTTTGTCTGGGGCCAACGTCCTGACTTTC
CASGVGLAGVGSLSGANVLTF
>-|-|13|TRBJ2-7|TRBV28
TGTGCCAGCACCCCCCGCGGTATTTACGAGCAGTACTTC
CASTPRGIYEQYF
>-|-|18|TRBJ2-1|TRBV7-8
TGTGCCAGCAGCTTAAGGACGGACTATTCGGGGTCCTACAATGAGCAGTTCTTC
CASSLRTDYSGSYNEQFF
>-|-|12|TRBJ2-5|TRBV2
TGTGCCAGCAATGTGGCGGGCGAGACCCAGTACTTC
CASNVAGETQYF
>TRBD2|-|15|TRBJ2-1|TRBV7-9
TGTGCCAGCAGCGTAGAGCCGGCTAGCGGGAGGGAGCAGTTCTTC
CASSVEPASGREQFF
>TRBD1|-|15|TRBJ2-7|TRBV18
TGTGCCAGCTCACCCAGGACAGGGATGACCTACGAGCAGTACTTC
CASSPRTGMTYEQYF
>-|-|14|TRBJ2-2|TRBV25-1
TGTGCCAGCAGTGGCCACAGGGTCGTCGGGGAGCTGTTTTTT
CASSGHRVVGELFF
>-|once|12|TRBJ1-1|TRBV10-2
TGCGCCAGCAGTTACGGAGTCACTGAAGCTTTCTTT
CASSYGVTEAFF
>-|-|14|TRBJ1-1|TRBV6-6
TGTGCCAGCAGTGGGGTGGGGGTGAGGACTGAAGCTTTCTTT
CASSGVGVRTEAFF
>TRBD2|-|16|TRBJ2-7|TRBV18
TGTGCCAGCTCACCACCGGGGCTAGCGGGAACTCGGGAGCAGTACTTC
CASSPPGLAGTREQYF
>TRBD1|-|13|TRBJ2-3|TRBV7-2
TGTGCCAGCAGCCCCGGACAGGCAGATACGCAGTATTTT
CASSPGQADTQYF
>-|-|14|TRBJ2-7|TRBV5-4
TGTGCCAGCAGCCCCCGAGGGGGATCCTACGAGCAGTACTTC
CASSPRGGSYEQYF
>-|-|13|TRBJ1-5|TRBV6-6
TGTGCCAGCAGTTACGGACAAGATCAGCCCCAGCATTTT
CASSYGQDQPQHF
>TRBD1|-|14|TRBJ2-3|TRBV28
TGTGCCAGCAGTACAGGGGGCCAAACAGATACGCAGTATTTT
CASSTGGQTDTQYF
>TRBD1|-|14|TRBJ1-1|TRBV19
TGTGCCAGTAGTCCGACAGGGAGGAACACTGAAGCTTTCTTT
CASSPTGRNTEAFF
>-|-|12|TRBJ2-1|TRBV9
TGTGCCAGCAGCCCCCCGGGTAGTGAGCAGTTCTTC
CASSPPGSEQFF
>TRBD1|-|16|TRBJ1-1|TRBV7-2
TGTGCCAGCAGCCTATTACAGGGGGCGGCCGGCACTGAAGCTTTCTTT
CASSLLQGAAGTEAFF
>-|few|14|TRBJ1-1|TRBV2
TGTGCCAGCAGCATGACAGCGGCTGACACTGAAGCTTTCTTT
CASSMTAADTEAFF
>TRBD2|-|15|TRBJ2-7|TRBV5-1
TGCGCCAGCAGCAGGACTAGCTCCCGTCAGTACGAGCAGTACTTC
CASSRTSSRQYEQYF
>-|-|16|TRBJ2-4|TRBV11-2
TGTGCCAGCAGCGGATTATGGGGAGGTACGGAAACCATTCAGTACTTC
CASSGLWGGTETIQYF
>TRBD2|once|15|TRBJ2-3|TRBV10-3
TGTGCCATCATGACGAGCGGGGGGAGAGCAGATACGCAGTATTTT
CAIMTSGGRADTQYF
>TRBD1|-|16|TRBJ1-1|TRBV30
TGTGCCTGGAGCCCCGCCCCCGACAGGGCGAACACTGAAGCTTTCTTT
CAWSPAPDRANTEAFF
>-|-|13|TRBJ1-1|TRBV28
TGTGCCAGCAGTTGGACTACGAACACTGAAGCTTTCTTT
CASSWTTNTEAFF
>-|-|11|TRBJ2-3|TRBV29-1
TGCAGCGTTGAAAGCGCCGATACGCAGTATTTT
CSVESADTQYF
>-|-|18|TRBJ2-7|TRBV5-4
TGTGCCAGCAGCTTTCGGCTTGGGGGACGTGTAATTAATTACGAGCAGTACTTC
CASSFRLGGRVINYEQYF
>-|-|11|TRBJ2-1|TRBV20-1
TGCAGTGCTAGCATAGCTCATGAGCAGTTCTTC
CSASIAHEQFF